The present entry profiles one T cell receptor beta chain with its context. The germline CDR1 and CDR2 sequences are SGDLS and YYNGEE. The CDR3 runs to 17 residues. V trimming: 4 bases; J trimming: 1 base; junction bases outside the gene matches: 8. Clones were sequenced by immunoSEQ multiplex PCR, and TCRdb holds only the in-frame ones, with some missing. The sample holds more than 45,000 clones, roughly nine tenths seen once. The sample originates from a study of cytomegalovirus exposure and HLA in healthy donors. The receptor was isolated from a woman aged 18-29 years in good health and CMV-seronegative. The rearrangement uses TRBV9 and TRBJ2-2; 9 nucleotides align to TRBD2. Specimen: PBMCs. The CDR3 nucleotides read TGTGCCAGCAGCCCCCCTCGCGGGGGGGGGAACACCGGGGAGCTGTTTTTT. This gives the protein CASSPPRGGGNTGELFF.